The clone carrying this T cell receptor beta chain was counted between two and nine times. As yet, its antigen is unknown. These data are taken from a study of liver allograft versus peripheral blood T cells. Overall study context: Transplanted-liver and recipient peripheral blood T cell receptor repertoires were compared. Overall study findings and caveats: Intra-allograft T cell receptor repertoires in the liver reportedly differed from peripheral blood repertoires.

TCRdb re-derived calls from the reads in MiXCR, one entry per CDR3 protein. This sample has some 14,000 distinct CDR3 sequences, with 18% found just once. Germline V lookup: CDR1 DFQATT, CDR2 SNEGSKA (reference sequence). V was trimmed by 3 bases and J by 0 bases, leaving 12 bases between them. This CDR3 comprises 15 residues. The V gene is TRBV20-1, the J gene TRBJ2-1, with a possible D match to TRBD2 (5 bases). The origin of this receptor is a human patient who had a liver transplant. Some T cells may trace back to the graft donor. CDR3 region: CSASRGPSSYNEQFF. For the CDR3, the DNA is TGCAGTGCTAGTCGCGGGCCTAGCTCCTACAATGAGCAGTTCTTC.